Each of the 6 T cell receptor beta chains below was sequenced from the same sample in a study of cytomegalovirus exposure and HLA in healthy donors. 60 Vbeta and 13 Jbeta primers were used in PCR. This table comes from immunoSEQ multiplex PCR, and its TCRdb copy is limited to in-frame clones, with some not included. The table records about 130,000 clones, around 77% of them present only once. Sequenced input: PBMCs. The receptors derive from a man aged 50-60 years in good health and CMV-seronegative.

The V and J genes are TRBV28 and TRBJ2-3; 7 bases fit TRBD1. The V segment lost 4 bases and the J segment 1 base; nucleotides outside the gene matches: 2. CDR1 and CDR2 (germline): MDHEN, SYDVKM. The CDR3 loop spans 14 amino acids. Written as DNA, the CDR3 is TGTGCCAGCAGTTCCGACAGGGGCACAGATACGCAGTATTTT. Encoded protein: CASSSDRGTDTQYF.

V usage is TRBV28 and J usage is TRBJ1-1; tentatively, D is TRBD1 (5 bases). V was pared by 8 bases and J by 1 base, with 20 bases between. The V gene's germline CDR1 is MDHEN and CDR2 SYDVKM. The length of the CDR3 is 16 residues. The CDR3 DNA sequence: TGTGCCAGCTTTTATGGCGCGTCAGGGTCGAACACTGAAGCTTTCTTT. Its protein product is CASFYGASGSNTEAFF.

The chain couples TRBV10-1 to TRBJ2-5; unclear D gene. V gave up 0 bases and J gave up 4 bases, with 12 bases separating them. Per germline, CDR1 WNHNN and CDR2 SYGVQD (reference sequence). The CDR3 has 15 amino acids. This CDR3 is CASSESGDGGETQYF. The CDR3 nucleotides read TGCGCCAGCAGTGAGTCAGGCGACGGCGGAGAGACCCAGTACTTC.

The rearrangement links TRBV25-1 to TRBJ1-1, with D perhaps matching TRBD1 (5 bases). V shed 4 bases and J shed 7 bases, with 10 bases lying between them. Germline lookup yields CDR1 MGHDK and CDR2 SYGVNS. This CDR3 has 12 residues. CDR3 loop: CASSVGQNEAFF. The CDR3, as DNA: TGTGCCAGCAGTGTAGGACAAAATGAAGCTTTCTTT.

V and J are TRBV11-2 and TRBJ2-5; 12 bases align to TRBD1. The ends lost 5 bases at V and 5 bases at J; junction bases unmatched: 6. Germline loops: CDR1 SGHAT, CDR2 FQNNGV. There are 15 residues in the CDR3. The CDR3 DNA follows: TGTGCCAGCAGCCGGGGGACAGGGGGCGCGGAGACCCAGTACTTC. Its protein is CASSRGTGGAETQYF.

V is TRBV28 and J is TRBJ2-7; 8 nucleotides align to TRBD2. The V gene end was trimmed by 4 bases and the J gene end by 4 bases; junction bases not matched to a gene: 6. The CDR3 is 14 residues long. Per the germline V gene, CDR1 is MDHEN and CDR2 is SYDVKM. The CDR3 coding sequence is TGTGCCAGCAGTTCCAGGGCGGGAGGATACGAGCAGTACTTC. It translates to CASSSRAGGYEQYF.